A selection of T cell receptor beta chains follows, all from one sample in a study of technical replicates of blood from a handful of donors. Repertoires were generated with immunoSEQ multiplex PCR, while TCRdb's copy carries only in-frame clones and drops some. Here the sample spans 62,000 or so clones, over 75% being singletons. Source material: PBMCs. These TCRs come from a human donor in good health. Some clones in this sample may be carry-over from other donors' samples. CDR3s include the opening cysteine and the closing phenylalanine or tryptophan. Fields, in order: D gene, V gene, clone size, J gene, CDR3 DNA, CDR3 protein. The D gene is left open where the match is weak. Part of the rows lack a size; the others show once, few, many or a class for expanded clones.

TRBD1	TRBV11-2	many	TRBJ1-2	TGTGCCAGCAGCTTACGTGGGACAGTCGAGGGCTACACCTTC	CASSLRGTVEGYTF
-	TRBV10-3	-	TRBJ1-5	TGTGCCATCAGTGAGTCACAGGACCTCAATCAGCCCCAGCATTTT	CAISESQDLNQPQHF
-	TRBV5-1	-	TRBJ1-1	TGCGCCAGCAGCGGGGGGACCCATGAAGCTTTCTTT	CASSGGTHEAFF
-	TRBV5-1	-	TRBJ2-7	TGCGCCAGCAGCCCGCTGACAGAGACCTACGAGCAGTACTTT	CASSPLTETYEQYF
-	TRBV5-6	-	TRBJ2-7	TGTGCCAGCAGCTCGTTATCTAAGCAGTACTTC	CASSSLSKQYF
-	TRBV7-8	-	TRBJ2-5	TGTGCCAGCAGCTCCTCTTTACTCCCTACCGGGACTTTCCAAGAGACCCAGTACTTC	CASSSSLLPTGTFQETQYF
TRBD2	TRBV7-7	-	TRBJ2-3	TGTGCCAGCAGCAGACTAGCGGGGGCAATCACAGATACGCAGTATTTT	CASSRLAGAITDTQYF
-	TRBV18	-	TRBJ2-7	TGTGCCAGCTCACCACTCTCCAGCTCCTACGAGCAGTACTTC	CASSPLSSSYEQYF
-	TRBV7-9	medium-sized	TRBJ1-6	TGTGCCAGCAGCTCCGCAGGGGAATTTAATTCACCCCTCCACTTT	CASSSAGEFNSPLHF
TRBD2	TRBV7-3	-	TRBJ2-1	TGTGCCAGCAGCCCCCTAGCGGGGTATGAGCAGTTCTTC	CASSPLAGYEQFF
-	TRBV6-6	-	TRBJ1-2	TGTGCCAGCAGTTACTCGGGACTCGGCGGCTATGGCTACACCTTC	CASSYSGLGGYGYTF
-	TRBV2	-	TRBJ2-5	TGTGCCAGCAGCCTCAGACAGGCTGAGACCCAGTACTTC	CASSLRQAETQYF
-	TRBV7-9	-	TRBJ1-5	TGTGCCAGCAGCCCCACGGCAGGCCAGCCCCAGCATTTT	CASSPTAGQPQHF
-	TRBV6-1	-	TRBJ2-7	TGTGCCAGCAGTGAGCCTAGCTCGACCCCCAGGGGAGAGCAGTACTTC	CASSEPSSTPRGEQYF
-	TRBV7-8	-	TRBJ2-7	TGTGCCAGCAGCTTAGGACAGCACTACGAGCAGTACTTC	CASSLGQHYEQYF
-	TRBV7-7	once	TRBJ2-5	TGTGCCAGCAGCTCTGGCCCAGGGGTTTGGGGGGAGACCCAGTACTTC	CASSSGPGVWGETQYF
TRBD1	TRBV2	-	TRBJ1-1	TGTGCCAGCAGCGGAAACAGGGGGTCTGAAGCTTTCTTT	CASSGNRGSEAFF
TRBD1	TRBV29-1	once	TRBJ2-5	TGCAGCGTGGCCAGAGGACAGGAGCTGTACCAAGAGACCCAGTACTTC	CSVARGQELYQETQYF
-	TRBV10-3	once	TRBJ2-1	TGTGCCATCACCCCGAGGCTAGACAATGAGCAGTTCTTC	CAITPRLDNEQFF